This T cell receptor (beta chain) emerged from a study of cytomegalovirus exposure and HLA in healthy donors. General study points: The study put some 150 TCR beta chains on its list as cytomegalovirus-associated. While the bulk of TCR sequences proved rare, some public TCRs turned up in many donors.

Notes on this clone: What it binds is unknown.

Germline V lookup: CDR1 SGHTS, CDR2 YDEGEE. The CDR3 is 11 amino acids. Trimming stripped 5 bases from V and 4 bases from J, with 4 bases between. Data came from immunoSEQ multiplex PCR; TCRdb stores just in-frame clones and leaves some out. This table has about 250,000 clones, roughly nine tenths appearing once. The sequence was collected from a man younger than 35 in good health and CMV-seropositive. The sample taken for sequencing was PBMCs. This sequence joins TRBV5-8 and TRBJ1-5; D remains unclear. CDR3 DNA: TGTGCCAGCAGTCTGAATCAGCCCCAGCATTTT. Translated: CASSLNQPQHF.